This T cell receptor (beta chain) stems from a study of T cell responses to AZD1222 COVID-19 vaccine. Germline CDR1 GTSNPN, CDR2 SVGIG (reference sequence). The CDR3 sequence is 14 residues long. V gave up 0 bases and J gave up 3 bases, with 11 bases separating them. Sequencing used immunoSEQ multiplex PCR; TCRdb keeps in-frame clones, though not all of them. The table has more than 75,000 clones, 75% to 90% seen once; the top ten hold about 7.8%. Material: peripheral blood, obtained on day 0 of AZD1222 vaccination. The TCR originated in an adult in good health. The genes are TRBV30 and TRBJ1-1, with no clear D. The CDR3 region is CAWSVPRRDTEAFF. DNA for the CDR3: TGTGCCTGGAGTGTACCCCGGCGGGACACTGAAGCTTTCTTT.